One T cell receptor beta chain is described in this entry. The antigen is unknown. The entry originates in a study of beta chain features in type 1 diabetes. Study-wide results and caveats: Any PCR bias toward short templates would affect both groups alike. A pattern of fewer insertions and more deletions at VDJ junctions was seen in type 1 diabetes patients. The cDNA sequencing approach could over-represent high-TCR-expressing cells. Moderately but significantly shorter TCRB CDR3s were found in Type 1 diabetes patients in all four CD4+ subsets.

Since all of the isolated RNA was reverse transcribed, expressed TCRB transcripts were what got sequenced. Data came from immunoSEQ multiplex PCR; TCRdb stores just in-frame clones and leaves some out. The repertoire has some 150,000 clones, more than 10% of them found once; the top ten carry 1.3%. The V gene lost 6 bases and the J gene lost 6 bases, with 9 bases spanning the gap. This CDR3 spans 13 amino acids. CDR1 is MNHEY and CDR2 is SMNVEV in the germline V gene (reference sequence). The V gene is TRBV27, the J gene TRBJ1-6, with D maybe TRBD1 (6 bases). Sequenced sample: central memory CD4+ T cells from blood. This clonotype originated in a man aged 18 to 35 with type 1 diabetes. CDR3 sequence reads: CASRRGGNSPLHF. The CDR3 DNA is TGTGCCAGCAGAAGGGGGGGTAATTCACCCCTCCACTTT.